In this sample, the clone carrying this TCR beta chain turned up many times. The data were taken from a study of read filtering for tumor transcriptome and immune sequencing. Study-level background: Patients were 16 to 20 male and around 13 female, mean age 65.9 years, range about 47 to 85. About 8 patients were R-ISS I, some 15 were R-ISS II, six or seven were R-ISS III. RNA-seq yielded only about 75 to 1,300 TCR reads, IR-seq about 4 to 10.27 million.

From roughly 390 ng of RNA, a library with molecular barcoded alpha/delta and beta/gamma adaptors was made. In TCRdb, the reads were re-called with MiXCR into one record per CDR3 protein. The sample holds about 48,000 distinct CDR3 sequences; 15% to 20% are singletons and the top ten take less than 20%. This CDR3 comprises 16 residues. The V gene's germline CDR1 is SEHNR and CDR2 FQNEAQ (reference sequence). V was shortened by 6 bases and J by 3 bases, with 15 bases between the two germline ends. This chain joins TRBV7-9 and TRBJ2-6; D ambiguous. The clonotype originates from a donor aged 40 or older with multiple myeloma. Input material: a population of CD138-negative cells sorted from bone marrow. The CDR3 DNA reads TGTGCCAGCAGTTTTCCCCGAGTCGGTGGGGCCAACGTCCTGACTTTC. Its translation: CASSFPRVGGANVLTF. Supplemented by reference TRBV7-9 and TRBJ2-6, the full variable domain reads DTGVSQNPRHKITKRGQNVTFRCDPISEHNRLYWYRQTLGQGPEFLTYFQNEAQLEKSRLLSDRFSAERPKGSFSTLEIQRTEQGDSAMYLCASSFPRVGGANVLTFGAGSRLTVL.